These T cell receptor beta chains were read from a single sample in a study of tumor-infiltrating lymphocytes in localized non-small cell lung cancer. Measured with immunoSEQ multiplex PCR; TCRdb has only the in-frame clones, and not every one. The table shows 14,000 to 15,000 clones, with roughly 76% occurring only once. Sequencing used lung tumor tissue. The receptor source for this set is a human donor with non-small cell lung cancer. CDR3s include the opening cysteine and the closing phenylalanine or tryptophan. The order of the fields is V gene, J gene, D gene, clone size, CDR3 protein, CDR3 DNA. D genes are given only for firm matches. Clone sizes are given selectively: once, few, many, or a class where the clone is expanded.

v_gene: TRBV7-2; j_gene: TRBJ2-1; d_gene: -; abundance: -; CDR3aa: CASSPGEVKGKWFF; CDR3nt: TGTGCCAGCAGCCCTGGGGAGGTGAAAGGGAAGTGGTTCTTC
v_gene: TRBV9; j_gene: TRBJ1-1; d_gene: -; abundance: -; CDR3aa: CASSVDPGVNTEAFF; CDR3nt: TGTGCCAGCAGCGTAGACCCAGGGGTGAACACTGAAGCTTTCTTT
v_gene: TRBV7-9; j_gene: TRBJ2-7; d_gene: TRBD2; abundance: -; CDR3aa: CASTSSGPPTEQYF; CDR3nt: TGTGCCAGCACCTCTAGCGGGCCCCCTACCGAGCAGTACTTC
v_gene: TRBV7-2; j_gene: TRBJ2-1; d_gene: -; abundance: -; CDR3aa: CASSRGLLSYNEQFF; CDR3nt: TGTGCCAGCAGCCGGGGACTTCTCTCCTACAATGAGCAGTTCTTC
v_gene: TRBV19; j_gene: TRBJ2-7; d_gene: TRBD2; abundance: -; CDR3aa: CASSIASGTEQYF; CDR3nt: TGTGCCAGTAGTATAGCGAGCGGGACCGAGCAGTACTTC
v_gene: TRBV27; j_gene: TRBJ2-7; d_gene: TRBD2; abundance: -; CDR3aa: CASSFASGTSNEQYF; CDR3nt: TGTGCCAGCAGTTTTGCTAGCGGGACGTCCAACGAGCAGTACTTC
v_gene: TRBV25-1; j_gene: TRBJ1-3; d_gene: -; abundance: -; CDR3aa: CASSGGAHGNTIYF; CDR3nt: TGTGCCAGCAGTGGGGGCGCGCATGGAAACACCATATATTTT
v_gene: TRBV6-5; j_gene: TRBJ1-1; d_gene: -; abundance: -; CDR3aa: CASSYSVGRWNTEAFF; CDR3nt: TGTGCCAGCAGTTACTCCGTCGGCAGGTGGAACACTGAAGCTTTCTTT
v_gene: TRBV13; j_gene: TRBJ2-3; d_gene: TRBD2; abundance: -; CDR3aa: CASSLAWTSGLFGTDTQYF; CDR3nt: TGTGCCAGCAGCTTAGCCTGGACTAGCGGGCTTTTTGGCACAGATACGCAGTATTTT
v_gene: TRBV7-2; j_gene: TRBJ1-2; d_gene: -; abundance: -; CDR3aa: CASSLGTPDGYGYTF; CDR3nt: TGTGCCAGCAGCTTGGGGACACCTGACGGGTATGGCTACACCTTC
v_gene: TRBV25-1; j_gene: TRBJ2-4; d_gene: -; abundance: -; CDR3aa: CASSDPGSSKNIQYF; CDR3nt: TGTGCCAGCAGTGACCCGGGCAGTTCCAAAAACATTCAGTACTTC
v_gene: TRBV5-6; j_gene: TRBJ1-1; d_gene: -; abundance: few; CDR3aa: CASSVGQYNTEAFF; CDR3nt: TGTGCCAGCAGCGTAGGACAGTACAACACTGAAGCTTTCTTT
v_gene: TRBV2; j_gene: TRBJ1-5; d_gene: -; abundance: few; CDR3aa: CASSDLGLVNQPQHF; CDR3nt: TGTGCCAGCAGTGATTTGGGGTTGGTCAATCAGCCCCAGCATTTT
v_gene: TRBV11-2; j_gene: TRBJ2-1; d_gene: -; abundance: few; CDR3aa: CASSLVLGSRVVNEQFF; CDR3nt: TGTGCCAGCAGCTTAGTCCTGGGCTCTCGGGTGGTCAATGAGCAGTTCTTC
v_gene: TRBV9; j_gene: TRBJ2-7; d_gene: -; abundance: -; CDR3aa: CASSVGVPQSYEQYF; CDR3nt: TGTGCCAGCAGCGTAGGAGTACCGCAGTCCTACGAGCAGTACTTC
v_gene: TRBV5-4; j_gene: TRBJ2-1; d_gene: -; abundance: -; CDR3aa: CASSLVGSEYNEQFF; CDR3nt: TGTGCCAGCAGCTTGGTGGGATCCGAGTACAATGAGCAGTTCTTC
v_gene: TRBV19; j_gene: TRBJ2-3; d_gene: -; abundance: -; CDR3aa: CASSLLATDTQYF; CDR3nt: TGTGCCAGTAGTCTACTAGCAACAGATACGCAGTATTTT